The 17 T cell receptor beta chains below come from one sample, sequenced in a study of T-cell memory formation after mild COVID-19. From the 5' RACE reads, TCRdb called clonotypes with MiXCR, one entry per CDR3 protein. The table records about 150,000 distinct CDR3 sequences, 10% to 15% of them present only once. What was sequenced was PBMCs or a T cell subset sorted from them (not recorded which). Receptors originate from a man between 18 and 29 years old who had mild COVID-19 (a few samples of this study predate the infection). Cell type and time point are not known.

This clonotype was counted only a few times. The V and J genes are TRBV5-1 and TRBJ2-3, with TRBD2 matching 7 bases. This CDR3 contains 16 residues. Germline values: CDR1 SGHRS, CDR2 YFSETQ. V lost 4 bases to trimming and J lost 1 base; unmatched junction nucleotides: 9. Here the CDR3 reads CASSLKLGGGTDTQYF. CDR3 nucleotide sequence: TGCGCCAGCAGCCTGAAACTGGGAGGGGGCACAGATACGCAGTATTTT. The variable domain in full, completed from reference TRBV5-1 and TRBJ2-3, reads KAGVTQTPRYLIKTRGQQVTLSCSPISGHRSVSWYQQTPGQGLQFLFEYFSETQRNKGNFPGRFSGRQFSNSRSEMNVSTLELGDSALYLCASSLKLGGGTDTQYFGPGTRLTVL.

This clonotype has just a few counts. CDR3 in amino acids: CASRRSAYDYSYEQFF. CDR3 DNA: TGCGCCAGCAGGAGATCAGCGTACGATTACAGCTATGAGCAGTTCTTC. The chain recombines TRBV4-3 with TRBJ2-1; D not certain. V was pared by 6 bases and J by 8 bases, with 23 bases between. Germline V CDR1 and CDR2: LGHNA, YSLEER. The CDR3 is made up of 16 amino acids.

V and J are TRBV2 and TRBJ1-5, with a weak D call TRBD1 (5 bases). Trimming removed 4 bases at V and 5 bases at J, with 12 bases between. Looked up from germline, CDR1 is SNHLY and CDR2 is FYNNEI. The CDR3 has 14 residues. CDR3 region: CASSAGGGYQPQHF. CDR3 sequence (DNA): TGTGCCAGCAGTGCTGGTGGGGGTTATCAGCCCCAGCATTTT.

CDR3 residues: CASSLLAGAGELFF. CDR3 coding DNA: TGTGCCAGCAGCCTACTAGCGGGGGCCGGGGAGCTGTTTTTT. The V and J genes are TRBV7-2 and TRBJ2-2, with 11 bases fitting TRBD2. Germline CDR1 SGHTA, CDR2 FQGNSA. The J segment lost 6 bases and the V segment lost 5 bases, leaving 2 bases of the junction unmatched. The CDR3 has 14 residues.

J is TRBJ1-5 and V is TRBV2, with D unresolved. CDR3 length: 12 amino acids. Trimming cost V 4 bases and J 9 bases, with 10 bases left between them. Germline lookup yields CDR1 SNHLY and CDR2 FYNNEI. CDR3 sequence: CASSVSSRPQHF. The CDR3 nucleotides are TGTGCCAGCAGTGTTAGCAGTCGGCCCCAGCATTTT.

The genes are TRBV18 and TRBJ2-7; D not certain. The V gene's germline CDR1 is KGHSH and CDR2 LQKENI. This CDR3 contains 14 residues. Trimming left V 0 bases short and J 1 base short, with 7 bases between. CDR3 amino acids: CASSPPTRSYEQYF. The CDR3 nucleotides are TGTGCCAGCTCACCACCGACGAGGTCCTACGAGCAGTACTTC.

This clonotype was seen a few times. CDR3 amino acids: CASSNGITGTAEAFF. The CDR3 DNA sequence: TGTGCCAGCAGCAATGGGATTACAGGTACTGCTGAAGCTTTCTTT. The V and J genes are TRBV21-1 and TRBJ1-1; whether TRBD1, the table's D call, matches the DNA was not checked. TRBV21-1 is annotated as a pseudogene. The CDR3 has 15 amino acids.

At least ten counts were recorded for this clonotype. The chain carries TRBV7-2 and TRBJ2-1; no definite D call. The CDR3 covers 14 residues. Germline CDR1 is SGHTA and CDR2 is FQGNSA. The germline V and J ends were trimmed by 1 base and 0 bases, with 4 bases remaining between them. CDR3 region: CASSLVPSYNEQFF. The DNA of the CDR3 is TGTGCCAGCAGCTTAGTTCCCTCCTACAATGAGCAGTTCTTC. Supplemented by reference TRBV7-2 and TRBJ2-1, the full variable domain reads GAGVSQSPSNKVTEKGKDVELRCDPISGHTALYWYRQSLGQGLEFLIYFQGNSAPDKSGLPSDRFSAERTGGSVSTLTIQRTQQEDSAVYLCASSLVPSYNEQFFGPGTRLTVL.

There are a few counts of this clonotype. The V gene is TRBV18, the J gene TRBJ2-5, with D hard to call. V was pared by 3 bases and J by 3 bases, with 8 bases between. This CDR3 spans 13 amino acids. The V gene's germline CDR1 is KGHSH and CDR2 LQKENI. CDR3 in DNA: TGTGCCAGCTCACCCTTCGACGAAGAGACCCAGTACTTC. Protein: CASSPFDEETQYF.

This chain uses TRBV21-1 with TRBJ1-2; TRBD1, the table's D call, lacks a check against the DNA. TRBV21-1 constitutes a pseudogene. The CDR3 runs 15 residues. CDR3 sequence (DNA): TGTGCCAGCGGAACTTACAGGGGTGGGAACCATGGCTACACCTTC. It specifies CASGTYRGGNHGYTF.

This clonotype occurred many times. The rearrangement links TRBV7-9 to TRBJ1-4; D remains unclear. CDR3 length: 14 amino acids. Germline CDR1 reads SEHNR; CDR2 reads FQNEAQ (reference sequence). V was clipped by 3 bases and J by 7 bases, with 12 bases between them. The CDR3 reads CASSFRGVGEKLFF. Written as DNA, the CDR3 is TGTGCCAGCAGCTTTCGCGGAGTCGGTGAAAAACTGTTTTTT.

This clonotype was seen at least ten times. V usage is TRBV7-9 and J usage is TRBJ1-2; the D gene is possibly TRBD1 (5 bases). V lost 3 bases, J lost 7 bases, and 9 bases lay in between. Germline loops: CDR1 SEHNR, CDR2 FQNEAQ (reference sequence). The CDR3 runs to 12 residues. The chain's CDR3 is CASSFSGGGYTF. CDR3 sequence (DNA): TGTGCCAGCAGCTTTAGCGGGGGTGGCTACACCTTC.

The chain uses TRBV4-3 and TRBJ1-4; D not certain. From germline, CDR1 is LGHNA and CDR2 YSLEER. The V end lost 0 bases, the J end lost 4 bases, and 6 bases lay between the germline ends. The CDR3 runs 14 residues. CDR3 bases: TGCGCCAGCAGCCAAGATTGGTTTAATGAAAAACTGTTTTTT. Its translation is CASSQDWFNEKLFF.

The V call is TRBV4-2, the J call TRBJ2-3; D not resolved. Germline-derived CDR1 and CDR2 are LGHNA and YNFKEQ. The CDR3 extends over 13 amino acids. V lost 1 base, J lost 5 bases, and 7 bases lay in between. The CDR3 DNA is TGTGCCAGCAGCCAAGGCGACGAAGATACGCAGTATTTT. Amino acid sequence: CASSQGDEDTQYF.

This chain links TRBV4-3 with TRBJ2-1, with 8 bases identical to TRBD2. Germline loops: CDR1 LGHNA, CDR2 YSLEER. After removal of 3 bases from V and 2 bases from J, the junction contained 3 bases not matched to a gene. The length of the CDR3 is 15 residues. CDR3 bases: TGCGCCAGCAGCCAGGGACTAGGAACCTACAATGAGCAGTTCTTC. Its translation: CASSQGLGTYNEQFF.

This clonotype was counted only a few times. The rearrangement uses TRBV6-5 and TRBJ2-7, with 9 bases matching TRBD1. Trimming at V came to 4 bases and at J to 6 bases, leaving 7 bases not matched to a gene. This CDR3 region has 14 residues. In germline, CDR1 is MNHEY, CDR2 SVGAGI. CDR3 protein: CASSSTGGGGEQYV. In DNA form, the CDR3 reads TGTGCCAGCAGTTCCACAGGGGGCGGGGGCGAGCAGTACGTC.

This clonotype has ten or more counts. V and J are TRBV7-8 and TRBJ2-2; D is undetermined. This CDR3 is 13 amino acids long. Germline V lookup: CDR1 SGHVS, CDR2 FQNEAQ. Trimming took 1 base from V and 4 from J, leaving 4 bases between them. CDR3 in amino acids: CASSLDGTGELFF. The CDR3 DNA sequence: TGTGCCAGCAGCTTAGACGGCACCGGGGAGCTGTTTTTT. Together with reference TRBV7-8 and TRBJ2-2, the CDR3 gives the full variable domain: GAGVSQSPRYKVAKRGQDVALRCDPISGHVSLFWYQQALGQGPEFLTYFQNEAQLDKSGLPSDRFFAERPEGSVSTLKIQRTQQEDSAVYLCASSLDGTGELFFGEGSRLTVL.